These 15 T cell receptor beta chains came from one sample sequenced in a study of blood T cell repertoires in COVID-19. Sequencing was performed with immunoSEQ multiplex PCR; in TCRdb, only in-frame clones are kept and a portion is missing. The sample carries about 65,000 clones, roughly 85% recorded once. Sequenced input: peripheral blood. All receptors derive from a human donor in a cohort sampled during active COVID-19.

The V gene is TRBV18, the J gene TRBJ2-1, with TRBD2 as a possible D gene (6 bases). Trimming stripped 2 bases from V and 4 bases from J, with 12 bases between. The germline gives CDR1 KGHSH, CDR2 LQKENI. The CDR3 extends over 15 amino acids. The CDR3 DNA sequence: TGTGCCAGCTCACCAGGGGGAGGCTTTTACAATGAGCAGTTCTTC. Amino acid sequence: CASSPGGGFYNEQFF.

This chain links TRBV4-1 with TRBJ1-1, with D unresolved. The germline V gene has CDR1 MGHRA and CDR2 YSYEKL. Trimming shortened V by 0 bases and J by 0 bases, and 8 bases separated the two germline ends. This CDR3 is built from 15 residues. CDR3 amino acids: CASSQDAGMNTEAFF. The CDR3 DNA is TGCGCCAGCAGCCAAGACGCAGGCATGAACACTGAAGCTTTCTTT.

The genes are TRBV4-1 and TRBJ2-5; perhaps TRBD2 as D (6 bases). The ends were cut back, 3 bases at V and 5 bases at J, with 19 bases in the middle. Germline lookup yields CDR1 MGHRA and CDR2 YSYEKL. The CDR3 extends over 16 amino acids. The CDR3 is CASSQSGGTKGETQYF. The CDR3 DNA reads TGCGCCAGCAGCCAGTCAGGAGGGACCAAGGGGGAGACCCAGTACTTC.

This chain uses TRBV5-4 with TRBJ2-1, with 8 bases matching TRBD2. The V gene's germline CDR1 is SGHNT and CDR2 YYREEE (reference sequence). V dropped 4 bases and J dropped 4; count of bases not matched to a gene: 13. The CDR3 has 17 amino acids. The CDR3 DNA reads as TGTGCCAGCAGCCCGCAGCTGCGGGGGGCGGTGTACAATGAGCAGTTCTTC. As protein: CASSPQLRGAVYNEQFF.

This rearrangement joins TRBV3-1 (or the pseudogene TRBV3-2) to TRBJ1-2; D is possibly TRBD1 (6 bases). Germline-derived CDR1 and CDR2 are LGHDT and YNNKEL (reference sequence). CDR3 length: 16 amino acids. V was pared by 6 bases and J by 4 bases, with 21 bases between. The CDR3 DNA sequence: TGTGCCAGCAGTTCTGATCTATGGGACAACCCCTATGGCTACACCTTC. It translates to CASSSDLWDNPYGYTF.

J is TRBJ2-1 and V is TRBV24-1, with D maybe TRBD2 (7 bases). The CDR3 runs to 17 residues. Trimming cost V 3 bases and J 5 bases, with 19 bases left between them. Germline V lookup: CDR1 KGHDR, CDR2 SFDVKD. The CDR3 is CATSDPRRGRVNNEQFF. The CDR3 bases are TGTGCCACCAGTGATCCCCGGCGGGGGCGCGTCAACAATGAGCAGTTCTTC.

The CDR3 loop reads CASSNREYQPQHF. CDR3 coding DNA: TGTGCCAGCTCTAACAGAGAGTATCAGCCCCAGCATTTT. The rearrangement joins TRBV7-9 to TRBJ1-5, with D unclear. This CDR3 has 13 residues. The germline V gene encodes CDR1 SEHNR and CDR2 FQNEAQ (reference sequence). V was cut by 8 bases and J by 5 bases, with 13 bases left in between.

The sample holds one count of this clone. V usage is TRBV5-5 and J usage is TRBJ2-5; 9 nucleotides line up with TRBD1. Germline CDR1 SGHKS, CDR2 YYEKEE (reference sequence). The V and J ends lost 0 bases and 4 bases, in that order; junction bases with no gene match: 10. This CDR3 contains 17 residues. DNA for the CDR3: TGTGCCAGCAGCTTGGTCTGGGGACAGGGCCCGGGAGAGACCCAGTACTTC. Protein sequence: CASSLVWGQGPGETQYF.

This clone is a singleton in its sample. The J gene is TRBJ2-7, the V gene TRBV10-1; possible D gene TRBD1, 5 bases. The CDR3 totals 16 residues. V was trimmed by 0 bases and J by 3 bases, leaving 15 bases between them. Per the germline V gene, CDR1 is WNHNN and CDR2 is SYGVQD (reference sequence). The CDR3 bases are TGCGCCAGCAGTGAGTCCCGAGACAGATACTACTACGAGCAGTACTTC. This sequence encodes CASSESRDRYYYEQYF.

This chain connects TRBV15 to TRBJ2-6, with TRBD1 identical over 10 bases. This CDR3 region has 16 residues. Unmatched junction bases numbered 14, after V lost 9 bases and J lost 9 bases. The V gene's germline CDR1 is LNHNV and CDR2 YYDKDF (reference sequence). The CDR3 is CATIPGQGLEGNVLTF. The CDR3 DNA reads TGTGCCACGATTCCGGGACAGGGGTTGGAAGGCAACGTCCTGACTTTC.

The V and J genes are TRBV28 and TRBJ2-3; 11 positions match TRBD2. Germline V CDR1 and CDR2: MDHEN, SYDVKM. The CDR3 runs 17 residues. Trimming removed 1 base from V and 6 bases from J; junction bases left unmatched: 9. The DNA for the CDR3 is TGTGCCAGCAGTTTATCCCTAGCGGGGGGTACCGTGGATACGCAGTATTTT. Protein sequence: CASSLSLAGGTVDTQYF. Full variable domain (outside the CDR3, taken from reference TRBV28 and TRBJ2-3): DVKVTQSSRYLVKRTGEKVFLECVQDMDHENMFWYRQDPGLGLRLIYFSYDVKMKEKGDIPEGYSVSREKKERFSLILESASTNQTSMYLCASSLSLAGGTVDTQYFGPGTRLTVL.

The chain joins TRBV13 to TRBJ2-2, with 9 bases lining up with TRBD1. Germline-derived CDR1 and CDR2 are PRHDT and FYEKMQ (reference sequence). Unmatched junction bases numbered 5, after V lost 1 base and J lost 5 bases. The CDR3 is 16 amino acids. The CDR3 DNA sequence: TGTGCCAGCAGCTTAGATGGGACAGGGCGAACCGGGGAGCTGTTTTTT. It encodes CASSLDGTGRTGELFF.

The CDR3 region has the DNA TGTGCCAGCAGCCTAAACCCGGGACTGGCCAATGAGCAGTTCTTC. It translates to CASSLNPGLANEQFF. V gene TRBV4-2 combines with J gene TRBJ2-1; D is perhaps TRBD2 (6 bases). With 4 bases removed from V and 6 bases from J, the gap between germline ends came to 16 bases. Germline CDR1 is LGHNA and CDR2 is YNFKEQ. This CDR3 spans 15 amino acids.

This clone was observed once. The rearrangement links TRBV10-2 to TRBJ2-1; D not resolved. CDR3 length: 11 amino acids. Germline V gene lookup returns CDR1 WSHSY and CDR2 SAAADI. Trimming removed 6 bases from V and 4 bases from J, with 4 bases in between. CDR3 nucleotides: TGCGCCAGCAGCGTATACAATGAGCAGTTCTTC. Protein sequence: CASSVYNEQFF.

J is TRBJ1-1 and V is TRBV5-1; the D is unclear. Germline V gene sequence: CDR1 SGHRS, CDR2 YFSETQ. This CDR3 is built from 15 residues. V was clipped by 4 bases and J by 5 bases, with 18 bases between them. In DNA form, the CDR3 reads TGCGCCAGCAGCGCGGACTACTCGGGAGGGACTGAAGCTTTCTTT. This translates into CASSADYSGGTEAFF. Supplemented by reference TRBV5-1 and TRBJ1-1, the full variable domain reads KAGVTQTPRYLIKTRGQQVTLSCSPISGHRSVSWYQQTPGQGLQFLFEYFSETQRNKGNFPGRFSGRQFSNSRSEMNVSTLELGDSALYLCASSADYSGGTEAFFGQGTRLTVV.